This is a list of T cell receptor beta chains from one sample in a study of cytomegalovirus exposure and HLA in healthy donors. Measured with immunoSEQ multiplex PCR; TCRdb has only the in-frame clones, and not every one. The sample holds more than 100,000 clones, about 9.1% seen once. The source material was PBMCs. These receptors all come from a woman aged 40 to 50 in good health and CMV-seropositive. CDR3s include the opening cysteine and the closing phenylalanine or tryptophan. D genes are given only for firm matches. The listing skips clone size in some rows; elsewhere it reads once, few, many or a size class.

v_gene	len	d_gene	j_gene	abundance	CDR3aa	CDR3nt
TRBV7-8	16	TRBD2	TRBJ2-7	NA	CASSSAGGTTPREQYF	TGTGCCAGCAGCTCAGCCGGGGGGACTACGCCTAGAGAGCAGTACTTC
TRBV5-1	14	TRBD1	TRBJ1-3	NA	CASSGDSAGNTIYF	TGCGCCAGCAGCGGGGACAGCGCTGGAAACACCATATATTTT
TRBV10-1	15	TRBD2	TRBJ2-1	few	CASSESLAGGGEQFF	TGCGCCAGCAGTGAGTCCCTAGCGGGGGGAGGTGAGCAGTTCTTC
TRBV29-1	12	NA	TRBJ1-1	few	CSAGKGDTEAFF	TGCAGCGCTGGAAAGGGAGACACTGAAGCTTTCTTT
TRBV5-5	13	NA	TRBJ1-1	NA	CASSLAGNTEAFF	TGTGCCAGCAGCTTGGCCGGGAATACTGAAGCTTTCTTT
TRBV5-6	13	TRBD1	TRBJ2-7	few	CASSWTGDNEQYF	TGTGCCAGCAGCTGGACAGGGGACAACGAGCAGTACTTC
TRBV6-1	16	TRBD2	TRBJ2-5	few	CASSEGIGGFQETQYF	TGTGCCAGCAGTGAAGGTATCGGGGGGTTCCAAGAGACCCAGTACTTC
TRBV6-5	14	TRBD2	TRBJ2-3	few	CASSPGGSTDTQYF	TGTGCCAGCAGTCCCGGGGGGAGCACAGATACGCAGTATTTT
TRBV6-5	14	NA	TRBJ1-2	few	CASSHRVPNYGYTF	TGTGCCAGCAGTCACAGGGTTCCCAACTATGGCTACACCTTC
TRBV19	13	NA	TRBJ2-3	NA	CASSGGSADTQYF	TGTGCCAGCTCAGGAGGGTCTGCAGATACGCAGTATTTT
TRBV19	14	TRBD2	TRBJ2-3	NA	CASSPQGGLNTQYF	TGTGCCAGTAGTCCGCAGGGAGGGCTCAATACGCAGTATTTT
TRBV6-5	16	TRBD1	TRBJ1-4	NA	CASSYRGQVQAEKLFF	TGTGCCAGCAGTTACAGGGGACAGGTACAGGCCGAAAAACTGTTTTTT
TRBV7-2	15	NA	TRBJ1-1	NA	CASSYLGHRNTEAFF	TGTGCCAGCAGCTACCTGGGACACCGGAACACTGAAGCTTTCTTT
TRBV11-1	13	NA	TRBJ1-2	NA	CASSREAGTGYTF	TGTGCCAGCAGCCGCGAGGCGGGGACTGGCTACACCTTC
TRBV5-1	14	NA	TRBJ2-7	NA	CASSLVPSGSGQYF	TGCGCCAGCAGCTTGGTTCCCAGCGGATCGGGGCAGTACTTC
TRBV18	14	NA	TRBJ1-4	NA	CASSPRQDTEKLFF	TGTGCCAGCTCTCCCCGACAGGATACTGAAAAACTGTTTTTT
TRBV27	11	NA	TRBJ2-5	few	CASSFLETQYF	TGTGCCAGCAGTTTCCTGGAGACCCAGTACTTC
TRBV5-1	12	NA	TRBJ2-7	NA	CASASVNYEQYF	TGCGCCAGCGCTTCAGTAAACTACGAGCAGTACTTC
TRBV5-1	13	NA	TRBJ1-1	few	CASSLGANTEAFF	TGCGCCAGCAGCTTGGGGGCCAACACTGAAGCTTTCTTT
TRBV5-1	15	TRBD1	TRBJ2-3	few	CASSPGQGVTDTQYF	TGCGCCAGCAGCCCCGGACAGGGGGTAACAGATACGCAGTATTTT
TRBV7-9	12	TRBD2	TRBJ2-3	NA	CASRASGDTQYF	TGTGCCAGCAGAGCTAGCGGTGATACGCAGTATTTT
TRBV11-3	15	NA	TRBJ2-7	NA	CASSSEGQPTAEQYF	TGTGCCAGCAGCTCGGAGGGACAGCCGACTGCCGAGCAGTACTTC
TRBV7-8	15	TRBD1	TRBJ1-4	NA	CASTSLTGANEKLFF	TGTGCCAGCACCTCCTTGACAGGGGCGAATGAAAAACTGTTTTTT
TRBV5-1	13	NA	TRBJ1-1	NA	CASSLSVNTEAFF	TGCGCCAGCAGCTTGTCGGTGAACACTGAAGCTTTCTTT
TRBV6-6	16	TRBD2	TRBJ2-1	once	CASSGLAGGLNNEQFF	TGTGCCAGCAGTGGACTAGCGGGGGGATTGAACAATGAGCAGTTCTTC